Below, 30 T cell receptor beta chains from the same sample are listed, as sequenced in a study of cytomegalovirus exposure and HLA in healthy donors. Sequencing used immunoSEQ multiplex PCR; TCRdb keeps in-frame clones, though not all of them. The sample yields 90,000 to 100,000 clones, approximately 90% seen once. The specimen was PBMCs. These receptors were obtained from a woman aged 25 to 39 in good health and CMV-seronegative.

The CDR3 loop reads CASSLADTATDTQYF. The CDR3 DNA reads TGCGCCAGCAGCTTGGCAGACACCGCCACAGATACGCAGTATTTT. The gene calls are TRBV5-1 and TRBJ2-3; no definite D call. Trimming stripped 0 bases from V and 2 bases from J, with 10 bases between. CDR1 and CDR2 (germline): SGHRS, YFSETQ. This CDR3 is 15 amino acids long.

The rearrangement joins TRBV11-2 to TRBJ2-4; TRBD1 agrees at 7 bases. The V gene's germline CDR1 is SGHAT and CDR2 FQNNGV. V shed 8 bases, J shed 5 bases, and the junction held 6 bases outside the gene matches. The CDR3 is 13 amino acids. The CDR3 coding sequence is TGTGCCAGCGGTTCGGGACAGCAAAACATTCAGTACTTC. The encoded protein is CASGSGQQNIQYF.

This chain uses TRBV19 with TRBJ2-1; possible D gene TRBD2, 6 bases. V was clipped by 2 bases and J by 0 bases, with 14 bases between them. The CDR3 consists of 17 residues. Germline V gene lookup returns CDR1 LNHDA and CDR2 SQIVND (reference sequence). DNA for the CDR3: TGTGCCAGTAGTATACCCTGGGCGGGGAGCTCCTACAATGAGCAGTTCTTC. This codes for CASSIPWAGSSYNEQFF.

With respect to this clone: Other DNA sequences in the same sample also yield this CDR3. The chain is built from TRBV5-1 and TRBJ1-5, with 7 bases fitting TRBD1. Germline lookup yields CDR1 SGHRS and CDR2 YFSETQ. There are 13 residues in the CDR3. V trimming: 4 bases; J trimming: 4 bases; junction bases outside the gene matches: 2. CDR3 DNA: TGCGCCAGCAGCCGGGACAGAAATCAGCCCCAGCATTTT. This gives the protein CASSRDRNQPQHF.

The DNA for the CDR3 is TGCGCCAGCAGCCAAGCTCCCTTTGACAGGGGAGGGGGTCGCGGCTACACCTTC. Protein sequence: CASSQAPFDRGGGRGYTF. The V and J genes are TRBV4-1 and TRBJ1-2, with 8 bases that match TRBD1. V lost 1 base and J lost 8; bases outside the gene matches: 18. The CDR3 has 18 residues. The germline V gene has CDR1 MGHRA and CDR2 YSYEKL.

This clone was picked up one time. The chain is built from TRBV7-3 and TRBJ2-6, with TRBD1 matching over 8 bases. Germline assignment: CDR1 SGHTA and CDR2 FQGTGA. CDR3 length: 15 residues. V gave up 4 bases and J gave up 2 bases; unmatched junction bases: 1. The CDR3 bases are TGTGCCAGCAGCTCGGACAGGGCTGGGGCCAACGTCCTGACTTTC. Its protein is CASSSDRAGANVLTF.

V and J are TRBV5-8 and TRBJ1-5, with D possibly matching TRBD1 (6 bases). V was shortened by 4 bases and J by 3 bases, with 14 bases between the two germline ends. Germline lookup yields CDR1 SGHTS and CDR2 YDEGEE. The CDR3 loop spans 15 amino acids. In DNA form, the CDR3 reads TGTGCCAGCAGCCCTAATACAGGGACCAATCAGCCCCAGCATTTT. Translation gives CASSPNTGTNQPQHF.

The CDR3 is CATSTIGTVSAKNIQYF. For the CDR3, the DNA is TGTGCCACCAGCACAATAGGGACAGTATCTGCCAAAAACATTCAGTACTTC. This sequence joins TRBV15 and TRBJ2-4, with 7 bases lining up with TRBD1. CDR3 length: 17 residues. Germline V gene sequence: CDR1 LNHNV, CDR2 YYDKDF (reference sequence). V dropped 4 bases and J dropped 1; count of bases not matched to a gene: 10.

The chain has TRBV29-1 and TRBJ2-5; 9 nucleotides align to TRBD1. V lost 5 bases to trimming and J lost 5 bases; unmatched junction nucleotides: 9. This CDR3 is built from 14 residues. Germline CDR1 reads SQVTM; CDR2 reads ANQGSEA. CDR3 nucleotides: TGCAGCGTTCGACAGGGGGTCTCCCGTGAGACCCAGTACTTC. Its protein product is CSVRQGVSRETQYF.

The V gene is TRBV5-1, the J gene TRBJ2-7; 8 bases are shared with TRBD1. Germline V lookup: CDR1 SGHRS, CDR2 YFSETQ. With V trimmed by 5 bases and J by 1 base, 11 bases remained unmatched. CDR3 size: 16 residues. The CDR3 nucleotides read TGCGCCAGCAGATTAACCGGACAGGGAGAATCCTACGAGCAGTACTTC. This encodes CASRLTGQGESYEQYF.

The V call is TRBV5-1, the J call TRBJ2-1; possible D gene TRBD2, 5 bases. CDR1 and CDR2 (germline): SGHRS, YFSETQ. The CDR3 is 15 residues long. With 0 bases removed from V and 8 bases from J, the gap between germline ends came to 15 bases. CDR3 in DNA: TGCGCCAGCAGCTTGGCCAGCGGTGGTGTCGATGAGCAGTTCTTC. Protein product: CASSLASGGVDEQFF.

The genes are TRBV2 and TRBJ2-6, with 9 bases aligning to TRBD1. CDR1 and CDR2 (germline): SNHLY, FYNNEI. V shed 7 bases, J shed 0 bases, and the junction held 16 bases outside the gene matches. The CDR3 sequence is 20 residues long. The CDR3 protein is CASTGPRRQGGASGANVLTF. CDR3 DNA: TGTGCCAGCACAGGCCCTAGAAGACAGGGGGGTGCCTCTGGGGCCAACGTCCTGACTTTC. The complete variable domain, with remaining parts taken from reference TRBV2 and TRBJ2-6, reads EPEVTQTPSHQVTQMGQEVILRCVPISNHLYFYWYRQILGQKVEFLVSFYNNEISEKSEIFDDQFSVERPDGSNFTLKIRSTKLEDSAMYFCASTGPRRQGGASGANVLTFGAGSRLTVL.

The CDR3 coding sequence is TGTGCCAGCAGCGAGGGGGCGATGGGGTGGCCCCAGCATTTT. Its translation: CASSEGAMGWPQHF. The V gene is TRBV6-5, the J gene TRBJ1-5; 7 bases line up with TRBD1. Germline V lookup: CDR1 MNHEY, CDR2 SVGAGI. This CDR3 region has 14 residues. J gave up 9 bases and V 6 bases, and 11 bases lay outside the gene matches.

V usage is TRBV19 and J usage is TRBJ2-7, with TRBD2 matching over 8 bases. V lost 3 bases, J lost 0 bases, and 1 base stayed unmatched. CDR1 LNHDA and CDR2 SQIVND come from the germline V gene (reference sequence). The CDR3 is 14 residues long. CDR3 nucleotides: TGTGCCAGTAGTATCGGGGGGGCCTCCTACGAGCAGTACTTC. Its translation: CASSIGGASYEQYF.

The rearrangement links TRBV10-1 to TRBJ1-2; no reliable D call. The CDR3 is 13 amino acids. The V and J ends lost 3 bases and 13 bases respectively, with 18 bases between them. Germline V lookup: CDR1 WNHNN, CDR2 SYGVQD (reference sequence). The CDR3 DNA follows: TGCGCCAGCAGTGAAACACCCGGTAGAGAGCGCACCTTC. It codes for CASSETPGRERTF.

This clone was observed many times. In DNA form, the CDR3 reads TGTGCCAGCAGCTTCCTCAACATCCCAGATACGCAGTATTTT. The encoded protein is CASSFLNIPDTQYF. The chain recombines TRBV7-2 with TRBJ2-3, with D unclear. The V and J ends lost 3 bases and 4 bases respectively, with 11 bases between them. The CDR3 totals 14 residues. Looked up from germline, CDR1 is SGHTA and CDR2 is FQGNSA.

This clone was seen at least ten times. V gene TRBV5-4 combines with J gene TRBJ2-7, with D possibly being TRBD1 (6 bases). The CDR3 is made up of 18 amino acids. V lost 4 bases and J 2 bases, leaving 25 bases between the germline ends. The germline gives CDR1 SGHNT, CDR2 YYREEE (reference sequence). The CDR3 reads CASSSKPTRTVKPYEQYF. The CDR3 DNA reads as TGTGCCAGCAGCAGTAAACCGACCCGGACAGTGAAGCCCTACGAGCAGTACTTC.

The chain has TRBV14 and TRBJ1-1, with D tentatively TRBD1 (6 bases). The V end was cut by 4 bases, the J end by 7 bases, with 16 bases between. CDR3 length equals 14 residues. Germline loops: CDR1 SGHDN, CDR2 FVKESK. The CDR3 DNA is TGTGCCAGCAGCCCGAGAACAACAGGGCTTGAAGCTTTCTTT. Its protein is CASSPRTTGLEAFF.

This clone was seen a few times. The chain is built from TRBV6-6 and TRBJ2-7; possible D gene TRBD2, 5 bases. CDR1 MNHNY and CDR2 SVGAGI come from the germline V gene (reference sequence). Trimming stripped 6 bases from V and 3 bases from J, with 9 bases between. The CDR3 has 12 amino acids. The CDR3 DNA follows: TGTGCCAGCAGGGACTCCCTCTACGAGCAGTACTTC. Its protein product is CASRDSLYEQYF.

As for this clone: This CDR3 is also generated by other DNA sequences in the sample. The CDR3 region has the DNA TGCGCCAGCAGCTTGCGGGGGACCGGCACAGATACGCAGTATTTT. Translated, it gives CASSLRGTGTDTQYF. This sequence joins TRBV5-1 and TRBJ2-3, with D perhaps TRBD2 (6 bases). The length of the CDR3 is 15 residues. Germline CDR1 reads SGHRS; CDR2 reads YFSETQ. The germline V and J ends were trimmed by 1 base and 1 base, with 10 bases remaining between them.

CDR3 in DNA: TGTGCCAGTACGGGACACATTTCTACCGGGGAGCTGTTTTTT. Translation gives CASTGHISTGELFF. The chain links TRBV19 to TRBJ2-2; weak D call: TRBD1 (6 bases). The CDR3 has 14 residues. V gave up 7 bases and J gave up 5 bases, with 14 bases separating them. Germline-derived CDR1 and CDR2 are LNHDA and SQIVND (reference sequence). The whole variable domain, filled in from reference TRBV19 and TRBJ2-2, reads DGGITQSPKYLFRKEGQNVTLSCEQNLNHDAMYWYRQDPGQGLRLIYYSQIVNDFQKGDIAEGYSVSREKKESFPLTVTSAQKNPTAFYLCASTGHISTGELFFGEGSRLTVL.

V and J are TRBV27 and TRBJ2-7, with D tentatively TRBD1 (6 bases). The CDR3 is 13 amino acids. Germline CDR1 reads MNHEY; CDR2 reads SMNVEV (reference sequence). The V end lost 1 base, the J end lost 7 bases, and 11 bases lay between the germline ends. The chain's CDR3 is CASSLLGAGEQYF. CDR3 coding DNA: TGTGCCAGCAGTTTATTGGGGGCCGGGGAGCAGTACTTC.

CDR3 residues: CASSLTGDITEAFF. CDR3 coding DNA: TGTGCCAGCAGCTTGACAGGGGACATCACTGAAGCTTTCTTT. J is TRBJ1-1 and V is TRBV5-6; 7 positions agree with TRBD1. The ends lost 1 base at V and 4 bases at J; junction bases unmatched: 4. CDR1 and CDR2 from the germline V gene are SGHDT and YYEEEE. The CDR3 contains 14 residues.

DNA for the CDR3: TGTGCCAGCAGAACAGGGAAGGGCTCCTACGAGCAGTACTTC. This codes for CASRTGKGSYEQYF. V gene TRBV5-4 combines with J gene TRBJ2-7, with D possibly TRBD1 on 6 matching bases. V dropped 5 bases and J dropped 0 bases, with 12 bases sitting between them. This CDR3 has 14 residues. In germline, CDR1 is SGHNT, CDR2 YYREEE (reference sequence).

This chain connects TRBV2 to TRBJ2-6; D might be TRBD1 (6 bases). This CDR3 comprises 16 residues. Trimming removed 8 bases at V and 3 bases at J, with 17 bases between. Per germline, CDR1 SNHLY and CDR2 FYNNEI. CDR3 residues: CASHLARGGGANVLTF. For the CDR3, the DNA is TGTGCCAGCCACCTAGCCAGGGGTGGTGGGGCCAACGTCCTGACTTTC.

This clone was counted between two and nine times. This chain uses TRBV7-3 with TRBJ2-5, with 7 bases that match TRBD2. Per the germline V gene, CDR1 is SGHTA and CDR2 is FQGTGA. V lost 4 bases and J lost 4; bases outside the gene matches: 3. This CDR3 has 13 residues. This chain's CDR3 is CASSWRGGETQYF. CDR3 in DNA: TGTGCCAGCAGCTGGCGCGGGGGAGAGACCCAGTACTTC.

V and J are TRBV2 and TRBJ1-2; TRBD1 aligns across 8 bases. Germline V gives CDR1 SNHLY, CDR2 FYNNEI. This CDR3 comprises 14 residues. J gave up 1 base and V 11 bases, and 9 bases lay outside the gene matches. CDR3 sequence (DNA): TGTGCCCTCCAGGGGGCCGGTGATAACTATGGCTACACCTTC. Encoded protein: CALQGAGDNYGYTF.

The CDR3 bases are TGCGCCAGCAGCAGGGACAGGACCTTGTTTGGCTACACCTTC. Its protein product is CASSRDRTLFGYTF. The J gene is TRBJ1-2, the V gene TRBV5-1; TRBD1 matches at 8 bases. This CDR3 region has 14 residues. V lost 4 bases and J lost 7; bases outside the gene matches: 9. Germline-derived CDR1 and CDR2 are SGHRS and YFSETQ.

The chain carries TRBV18 and TRBJ1-2; the match to TRBD1 covers 8 bases. Unmatched junction bases numbered 4, after V lost 2 bases and J lost 5 bases. This CDR3 has 14 amino acids. In germline, CDR1 is KGHSH, CDR2 LQKENI. Here the CDR3 DNA reads TGTGCCAGCTCACCAGAGACAGGGGAGTATGGCTACACCTTC. This codes for CASSPETGEYGYTF.

The rearrangement uses TRBV7-9 and TRBJ2-3, with 13 positions matching TRBD2. This CDR3 has 16 amino acids. V was pared by 5 bases and J by 6 bases, with 8 bases of the junction left unmatched. In germline, CDR1 is SEHNR, CDR2 FQNEAQ (reference sequence). The CDR3 region is CASSRWTSGGRDTQYF. CDR3 bases: TGTGCCAGCAGCCGCTGGACTAGCGGGGGAAGGGATACGCAGTATTTT.